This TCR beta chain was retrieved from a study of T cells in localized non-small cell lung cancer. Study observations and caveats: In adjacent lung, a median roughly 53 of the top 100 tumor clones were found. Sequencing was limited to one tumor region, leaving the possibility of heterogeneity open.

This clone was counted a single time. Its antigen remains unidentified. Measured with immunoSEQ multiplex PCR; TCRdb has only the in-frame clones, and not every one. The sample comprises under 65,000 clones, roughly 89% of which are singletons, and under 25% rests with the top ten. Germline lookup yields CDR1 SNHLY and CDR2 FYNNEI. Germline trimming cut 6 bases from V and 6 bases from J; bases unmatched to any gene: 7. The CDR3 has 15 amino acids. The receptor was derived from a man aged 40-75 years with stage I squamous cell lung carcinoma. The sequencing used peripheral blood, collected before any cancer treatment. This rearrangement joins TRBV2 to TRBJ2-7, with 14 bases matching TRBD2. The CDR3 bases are TGTGCCAGCAGCGATGGGACTAGCGGGAGTGCCGAGCAGTACTTC. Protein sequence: CASSDGTSGSAEQYF.